This record concerns one TCR beta chain sequence. The data belong to a study of blood T cell repertoires in COVID-19. At the level of the study: Donors in the United States, Italy and Spain gave samples during acute or convalescent COVID-19.

Profiled with immunoSEQ multiplex PCR; TCRdb holds only in-frame clones, not every one. The sample has about 270,000 clones; around 86% are singletons. CDR3 length: 14 residues. After removal of 3 bases from V and 2 bases from J, the junction contained 4 bases not matched to a gene. The germline gives CDR1 SEHNR, CDR2 FQNEAQ (reference sequence). The genes are TRBV7-9 and TRBJ2-7, with 7 positions matching TRBD2. Sample: peripheral blood. This TCR came from a human donor in a cohort sampled during active COVID-19. CDR3 protein: CASSFGGSTYEQYF. The CDR3 nucleotides read TGTGCCAGCAGCTTTGGCGGGAGCACCTACGAGCAGTACTTC. Together with reference TRBV7-9 and TRBJ2-7, the CDR3 gives the full variable domain: DTGVSQNPRHKITKRGQNVTFRCDPISEHNRLYWYRQTLGQGPEFLTYFQNEAQLEKSRLLSDRFSAERPKGSFSTLEIQRTEQGDSAMYLCASSFGGSTYEQYFGPGTRLTVT.